The clone carrying this T cell receptor (beta chain) is a singleton in its sample. The antigen remains unidentified. The entry originates in a study of blood T cells in healthy people across ages. Background on the study: Through template switching, about one barcoded beta molecule was captured per two T cells, as measured in model experiments. Study findings and constraints: Correlation between TCR beta diversity and naive T cell percentage was strong.

The use of a sample-barcoded 5' primer and a J-beta primer mix characterized a second PCR of roughly 6 to 11 cycles. TCRdb called the 5' RACE reads again in MiXCR, with one record for every CDR3 protein. Of roughly 800,000 distinct CDR3 sequences listed, about 55% are singletons. The V and J ends lost 0 bases and 0 bases respectively, with 6 bases between them. This CDR3 spans 14 amino acids. CDR1 and CDR2 from the germline V gene are MNHEY and SVGAGI. Each donor supplied 8 to 10 milliliters of peripheral blood. The clonotype was recovered from a man older than 75 in good health. This chain joins TRBV6-5 and TRBJ2-7, with D unclear. Material for sequencing was blood. DNA for the CDR3: TGTGCCAGCAGTTACTCCTCCTACTCCTACGAGCAGTACTTC. This gives the protein CASSYSSYSYEQYF.